Described below is a single T cell receptor beta chain sequence and its context. The data are from a study of technical replicates of blood from a few donors. This CDR3 comprises 13 residues. The germline gives CDR1 SGHDN, CDR2 FVKESK. Trimming removed 2 bases from V and 4 bases from J, with 8 bases in between. Data came from immunoSEQ multiplex PCR; TCRdb stores just in-frame clones and leaves some out. The table has 75,000 to 100,000 clones, approximately 94% seen once. Sequencing was carried out using T cells isolated from PBMCs. This receptor was taken from a human donor in good health. The rearrangement uses TRBV14 and TRBJ2-5, with a possible D match to TRBD2 (6 bases). CDR3 DNA: TGTGCCAGCAGCCAACGGGGGTTAGAGACCCAGTACTTC. Translating gives CASSQRGLETQYF.